The present entry profiles one T cell receptor beta chain with its context. Its binding antigen is unknown. Per-base quality was not reported, and no clone a single base away is much larger than it. For sequencing of the TCRbeta CDR3 region, genomic DNA was extracted from the sorted cells. The immunoSEQ Assay was used to sequence the TCRbeta CDR3 regions. The source is immuneACCESS, and TCRdb retained only in-frame sequences with V and J called. Part of the clones is not carried over; for the studies checked, unresolved V genes explain less than half of this, and the remainder is unexplained. This sample gives 55,000 to 70,000 clones in total; around four fifths of them show up just once. The top ten hold roughly 3.2% of the sample. The sample comes from a study of OX40 agonist ivuxolimab in advanced cancers. As for the study more broadly: Ivuxolimab was a fully human IgG2 agonistic monoclonal antibody targeting the costimulatory receptor OX40 (CD134). Intravenous ivuxolimab was administered to patients every 2 weeks at six dose levels: 0.01, 0.1, 0.3, 1.5, 3 and 10 mg/kg. Of the roughly 52 dose-escalation patients, hepatocellular carcinoma was present in about 20, melanoma in approximately 15, renal cell carcinoma in 9 and head and neck cancer in 9. In the dose-escalation cohort, 65% to 85% of patients were male, and the mean age was roughly 60 years with a range of about 20 to 79. Patients were allowed to have had prior anti-PD-1, anti-PD-L1 or anti-CTLA-4 therapy, and 30% to 50% of the dose-escalation patients had previously received checkpoint inhibitors. Partial responses were achieved by three dose-escalation patients, of whom one had hepatocellular carcinoma and two had cutaneous melanoma. Peripheral TCRbeta sequencing aimed to test whether ivuxolimab altered TCR sequence diversity and caused clonal T-cell expansion. The paper reports the monotherapy dose-escalation portion (N ≈ 50 patients) of the phase I ivuxolimab trial. General conclusions and limits of the study: At doses of 0.1 to 3.0 mg/kg, clonal expansion of both CD4+ and CD8+ T cells in blood was seen between baseline and week 6. In the 0.1-3.0 mg/kg groups, partial responders had among the lowest normalized peripheral clonal expansion, particularly in CD8+ T cells. The antigen specificity of the peripheral T cells that underwent clonal expansion was not determined. Low levels of normalized T-cell clonal expansion were also seen in some patients who did not respond. After ivuxolimab, CD8+ T cells had more expanded clones than CD4+ T cells on average.

V loses 2 bases at its end and J loses 6 bases; junction bases beyond the gene matches: 9. CDR1 and CDR2 are read off the germline V gene as MDHEN and SYDVKM. Measured from the cysteine to the phenylalanine, the CDR3 is 16 residues long. Kept here is only the CDR3 DNA, which spans 48 bases and is read in frame from base 1. The trial excluded patients who had a history of autoimmune disease or were on systemic immunosuppression. Peripheral blood for TCR sequencing was drawn from every dose cohort at baseline, at cycle 4 day 1 and at cycle 7 day 1. The samples were drawn from a first-in-human, open-label, multicenter phase I dose-escalation trial of ivuxolimab. Adults with locally advanced or metastatic melanoma, renal cell, hepatocellular, or head and neck squamous cell carcinoma were enrolled in the trial. CD4+ and CD8+ T cells were sorted separately from peripheral blood before TCR sequencing.

This sequence originates from an adult with an advanced solid tumor such as melanoma, head and neck, liver or kidney cancer. The sequence joins TRBV28 to TRBJ2-2; a stretch of 7 junction bases matches TRBD2. The sample in question was CD4+ or CD8+ T cells sorted from blood, obtained in a trial of the OX40 agonist ivuxolimab. Read as DNA, the sequence is TGTGCCAGCAGTTTAGGTGGCAGGGAGGGGTCCGGGGAGCTGTTTTTT. The resulting protein is CASSLGGREGSGELFF. Full variable domain (CDR3 extended with the reference TRBV28 and TRBJ2-2 proteins): DVKVTQSSRYLVKRTGEKVFLECVQDMDHENMFWYRQDPGLGLRLIYFSYDVKMKEKGDIPEGYSVSREKKERFSLILESASTNQTSMYLCASSLGGREGSGELFFGEGSRLTVL.